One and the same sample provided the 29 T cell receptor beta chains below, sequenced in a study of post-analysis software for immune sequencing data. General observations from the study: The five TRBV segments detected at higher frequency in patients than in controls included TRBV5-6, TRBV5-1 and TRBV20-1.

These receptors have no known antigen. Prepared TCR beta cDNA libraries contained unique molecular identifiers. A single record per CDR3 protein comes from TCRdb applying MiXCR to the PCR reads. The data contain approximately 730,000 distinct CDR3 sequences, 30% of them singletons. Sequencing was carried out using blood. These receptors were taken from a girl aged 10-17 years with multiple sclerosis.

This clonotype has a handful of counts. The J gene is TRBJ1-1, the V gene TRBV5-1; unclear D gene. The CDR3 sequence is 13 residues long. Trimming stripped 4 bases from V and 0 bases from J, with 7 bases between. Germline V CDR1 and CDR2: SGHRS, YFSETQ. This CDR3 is CASSNTVNTEAFF. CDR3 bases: TGCGCCAGCAGCAACACAGTGAACACTGAAGCTTTCTTT.

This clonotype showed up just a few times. The chain's CDR3 is CSVRPPGGPGNEQFF. Written as DNA, the CDR3 is TGCAGCGTGAGACCGCCGGGGGGGCCGGGGAATGAGCAGTTCTTC. The chain uses TRBV29-1 and TRBJ2-1; 8 nucleotides align to TRBD2. Germline V gene sequence: CDR1 SQVTM, CDR2 ANQGSEA. CDR3 size: 15 residues. The V gene end was trimmed by 6 bases and the J gene end by 7 bases; junction bases not matched to a gene: 14.

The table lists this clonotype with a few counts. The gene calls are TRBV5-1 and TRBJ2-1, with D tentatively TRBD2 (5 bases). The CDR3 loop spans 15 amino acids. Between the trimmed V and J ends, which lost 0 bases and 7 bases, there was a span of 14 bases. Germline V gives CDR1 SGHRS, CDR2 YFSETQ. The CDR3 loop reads CASSLDYDWRNEQFF. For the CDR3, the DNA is TGCGCCAGCAGCTTGGATTACGATTGGAGGAATGAGCAGTTCTTC.

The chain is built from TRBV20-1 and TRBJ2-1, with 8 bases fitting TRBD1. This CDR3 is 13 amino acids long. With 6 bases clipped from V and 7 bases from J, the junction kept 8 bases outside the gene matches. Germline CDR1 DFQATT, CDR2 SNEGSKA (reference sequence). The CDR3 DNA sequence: TGCAGTGCCGACAGGGGACGGGAGAATGAGCAGTTCTTC. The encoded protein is CSADRGRENEQFF.

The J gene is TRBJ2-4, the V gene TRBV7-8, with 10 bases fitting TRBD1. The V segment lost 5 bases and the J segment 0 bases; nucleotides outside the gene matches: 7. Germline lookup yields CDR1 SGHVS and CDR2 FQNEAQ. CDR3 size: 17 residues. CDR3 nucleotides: TGTGCCAGCAGCGGCACCGGGACAGGGGAAGCCAAAAACATTCAGTACTTC. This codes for CASSGTGTGEAKNIQYF.

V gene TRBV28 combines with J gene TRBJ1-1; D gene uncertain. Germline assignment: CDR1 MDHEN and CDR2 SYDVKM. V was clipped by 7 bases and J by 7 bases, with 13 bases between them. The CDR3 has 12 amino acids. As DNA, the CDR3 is TGTGCCAGCACCCCTTTGGCCGGTGAAGCTTTCTTT. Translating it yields CASTPLAGEAFF.

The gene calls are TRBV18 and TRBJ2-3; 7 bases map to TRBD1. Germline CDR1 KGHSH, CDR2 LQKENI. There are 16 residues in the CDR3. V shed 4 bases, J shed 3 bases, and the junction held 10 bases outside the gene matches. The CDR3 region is CASSQRQGRGTDTQYF. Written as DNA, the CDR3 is TGTGCCAGCTCACAGAGACAGGGTAGAGGAACAGATACGCAGTATTTT.

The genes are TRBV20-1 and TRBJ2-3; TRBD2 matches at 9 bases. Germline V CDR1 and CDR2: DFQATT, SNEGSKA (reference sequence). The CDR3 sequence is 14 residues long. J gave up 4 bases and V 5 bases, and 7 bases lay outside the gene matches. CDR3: CSADRGGAADTQYF. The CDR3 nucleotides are TGCAGTGCTGACCGCGGGGGGGCGGCAGATACGCAGTATTTT.

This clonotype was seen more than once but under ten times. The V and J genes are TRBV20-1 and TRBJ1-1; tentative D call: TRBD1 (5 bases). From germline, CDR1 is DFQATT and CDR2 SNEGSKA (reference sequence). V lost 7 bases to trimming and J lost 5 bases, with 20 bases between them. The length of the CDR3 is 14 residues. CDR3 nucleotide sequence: TGCAGTGTCGCGTCCGGGGCCAGAGGAACTGAAGCTTTCTTT. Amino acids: CSVASGARGTEAFF.

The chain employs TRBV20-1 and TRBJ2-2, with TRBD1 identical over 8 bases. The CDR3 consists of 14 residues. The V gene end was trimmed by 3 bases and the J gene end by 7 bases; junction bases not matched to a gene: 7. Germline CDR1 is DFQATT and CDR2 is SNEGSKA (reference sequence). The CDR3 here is CSARRTGRSGELFF. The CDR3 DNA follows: TGCAGTGCTAGGAGGACAGGGAGGAGCGGGGAGCTGTTTTTT.

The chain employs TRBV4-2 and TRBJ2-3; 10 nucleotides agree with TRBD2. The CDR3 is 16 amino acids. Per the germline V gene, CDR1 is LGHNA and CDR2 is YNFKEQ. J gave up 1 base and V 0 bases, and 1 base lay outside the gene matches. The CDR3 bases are TGTGCCAGCAGCCAAGATCTAGCGGGGGGCACAGATACGCAGTATTTT. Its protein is CASSQDLAGGTDTQYF.

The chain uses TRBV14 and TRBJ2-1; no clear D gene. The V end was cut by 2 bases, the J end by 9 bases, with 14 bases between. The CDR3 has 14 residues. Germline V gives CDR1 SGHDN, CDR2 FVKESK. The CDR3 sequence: CASSQHYPSGEQFF. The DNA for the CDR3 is TGTGCCAGCAGCCAACATTACCCGAGTGGTGAGCAGTTCTTC.

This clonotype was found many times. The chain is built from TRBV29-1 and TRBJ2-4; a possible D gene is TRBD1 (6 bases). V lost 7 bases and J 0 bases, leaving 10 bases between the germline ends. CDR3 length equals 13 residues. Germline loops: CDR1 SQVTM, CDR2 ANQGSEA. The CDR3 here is CSGTDLAKNIQYF. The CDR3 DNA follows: TGCAGCGGGACAGATCTAGCCAAAAACATTCAGTACTTC.

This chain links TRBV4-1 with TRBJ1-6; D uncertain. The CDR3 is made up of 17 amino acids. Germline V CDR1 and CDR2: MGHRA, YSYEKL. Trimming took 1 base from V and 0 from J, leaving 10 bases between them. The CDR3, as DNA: TGCGCCAGCAGCCAAGCTCGGATAAGCTCCTATAATTCACCCCTCCACTTT. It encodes CASSQARISSYNSPLHF.

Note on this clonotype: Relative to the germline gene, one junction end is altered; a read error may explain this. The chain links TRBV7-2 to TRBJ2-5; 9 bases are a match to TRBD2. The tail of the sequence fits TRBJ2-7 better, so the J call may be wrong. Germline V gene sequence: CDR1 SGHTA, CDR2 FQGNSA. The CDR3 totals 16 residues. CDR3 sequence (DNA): TGTGCCAGCATCTTATTAAGCGCGGGAGGGCCCAGCGAGCAGTACTTC. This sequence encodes CASILLSAGGPSEQYF.

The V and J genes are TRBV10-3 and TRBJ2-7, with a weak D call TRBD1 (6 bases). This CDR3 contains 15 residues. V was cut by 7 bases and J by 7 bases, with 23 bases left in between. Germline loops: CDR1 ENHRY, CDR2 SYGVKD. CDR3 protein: CAIKGQGSVRGEQYF. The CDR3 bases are TGTGCCATCAAGGGGCAGGGAAGCGTTAGGGGGGAGCAGTACTTC.

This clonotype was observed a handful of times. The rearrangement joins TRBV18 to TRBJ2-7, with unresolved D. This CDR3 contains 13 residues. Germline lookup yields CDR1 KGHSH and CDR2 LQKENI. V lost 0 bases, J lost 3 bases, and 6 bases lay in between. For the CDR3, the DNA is TGTGCCAGCTCACCACCACACAACTACGAGCAGTACTTC. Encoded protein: CASSPPHNYEQYF.

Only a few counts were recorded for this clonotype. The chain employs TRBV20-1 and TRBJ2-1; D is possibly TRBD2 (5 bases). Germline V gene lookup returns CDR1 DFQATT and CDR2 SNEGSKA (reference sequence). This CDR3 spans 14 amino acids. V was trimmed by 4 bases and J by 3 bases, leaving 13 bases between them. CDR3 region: CSATRKRFYNEQFF. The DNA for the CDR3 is TGCAGTGCTACGCGTAAGCGGTTCTACAATGAGCAGTTCTTC.

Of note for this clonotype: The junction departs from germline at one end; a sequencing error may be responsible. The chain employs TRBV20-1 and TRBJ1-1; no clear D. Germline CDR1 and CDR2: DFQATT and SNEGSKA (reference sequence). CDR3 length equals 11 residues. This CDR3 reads CRSSGDTEAFF. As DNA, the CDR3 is TGCAGATCCTCCGGCGACACTGAGGCTTTCTTT.

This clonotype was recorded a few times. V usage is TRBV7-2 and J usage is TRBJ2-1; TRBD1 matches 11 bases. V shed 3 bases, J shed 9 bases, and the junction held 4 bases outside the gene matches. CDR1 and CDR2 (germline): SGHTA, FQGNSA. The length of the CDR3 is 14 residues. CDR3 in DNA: TGTGCCAGCAGCTTGGGGACAGGGGGTAGTGAGCAGTTCTTC. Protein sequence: CASSLGTGGSEQFF.

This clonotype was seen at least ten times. CDR3 protein: CASSSGPATQPNYGYTF. CDR3 DNA: TGCGCCAGCAGCTCCGGTCCTGCTACTCAGCCTAACTATGGCTACACCTTC. The genes are TRBV5-1 and TRBJ1-2; no clear D. Looked up from germline, CDR1 is SGHRS and CDR2 is YFSETQ. This CDR3 spans 17 amino acids. V was trimmed by 3 bases and J by 0 bases, leaving 18 bases between them.

CDR3 in DNA: TGCGCCAGCAGTCCACCAACACTGGAGAACACTGAAGCTTTCTTT. It encodes CASSPPTLENTEAFF. The rearrangement joins TRBV5-1 to TRBJ1-1; D is unclear. Per the germline V gene, CDR1 is SGHRS and CDR2 is YFSETQ. The CDR3 loop spans 15 amino acids. V was pared by 5 bases and J by 1 base, with 15 bases between.

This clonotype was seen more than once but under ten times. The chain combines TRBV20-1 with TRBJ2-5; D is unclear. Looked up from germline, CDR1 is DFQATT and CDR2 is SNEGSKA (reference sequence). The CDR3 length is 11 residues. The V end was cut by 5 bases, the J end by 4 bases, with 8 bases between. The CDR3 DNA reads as TGCAGTGCTTCCCACGGAGAGACCCAGTACTTC. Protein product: CSASHGETQYF.

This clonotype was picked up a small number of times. CDR3 DNA: TGCAGCGTTGAAAAGCTAGCGGGAGACTATGAGCAGTTCTTC. This sequence encodes CSVEKLAGDYEQFF. V and J are TRBV29-1 and TRBJ2-1; 10 nucleotides align to TRBD2. There are 14 residues in the CDR3. V lost 2 bases to trimming and J lost 8 bases; unmatched junction nucleotides: 6. Germline V CDR1 and CDR2: SQVTM, ANQGSEA.

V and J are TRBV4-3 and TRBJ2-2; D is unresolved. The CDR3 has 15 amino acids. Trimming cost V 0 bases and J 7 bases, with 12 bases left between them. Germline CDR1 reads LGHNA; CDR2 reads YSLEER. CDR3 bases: TGCGCCAGCAGCCAAGATGTAGTAGTACACGGGGAGCTGTTTTTT. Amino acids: CASSQDVVVHGELFF.

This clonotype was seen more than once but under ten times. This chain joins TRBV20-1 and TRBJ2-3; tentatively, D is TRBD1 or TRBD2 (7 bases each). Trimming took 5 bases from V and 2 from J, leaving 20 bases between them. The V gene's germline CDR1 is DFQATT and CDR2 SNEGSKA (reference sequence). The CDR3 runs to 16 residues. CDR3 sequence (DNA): TGCAGTGCTGCCCACCGGCAGGGGGGGCACACAGATACGCAGTATTTT. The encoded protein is CSAAHRQGGHTDTQYF.

The CDR3 bases are TGCGCCAGCAGCTACGCCAGGGAGACTAAAGCTTTCTTT. Translation gives CASSYARETKAFF. The genes are TRBV4-3 and TRBJ1-1; TRBD1 might be the D (5 bases). The V end lost 5 bases, the J end lost 9 bases, and 16 bases lay between the germline ends. CDR3 length: 13 residues. The germline V gene has CDR1 LGHNA and CDR2 YSLEER.

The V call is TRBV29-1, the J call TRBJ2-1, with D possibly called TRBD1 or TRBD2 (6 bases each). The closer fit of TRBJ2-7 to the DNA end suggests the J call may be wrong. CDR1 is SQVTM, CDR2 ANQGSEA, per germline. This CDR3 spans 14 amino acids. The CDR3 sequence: CSVVGGRGYNEQYF. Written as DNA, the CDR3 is TGCAGCGTTGTGGGGGGCAGGGGCTACAATGAGCAGTACTTC.

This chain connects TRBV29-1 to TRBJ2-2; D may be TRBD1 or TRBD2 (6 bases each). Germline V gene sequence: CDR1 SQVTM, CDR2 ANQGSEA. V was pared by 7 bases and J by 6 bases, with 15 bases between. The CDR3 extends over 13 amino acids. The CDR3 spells CSAKTGGAGELFF. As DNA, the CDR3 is TGCAGCGCAAAGACCGGGGGCGCCGGGGAGCTGTTTTTT.